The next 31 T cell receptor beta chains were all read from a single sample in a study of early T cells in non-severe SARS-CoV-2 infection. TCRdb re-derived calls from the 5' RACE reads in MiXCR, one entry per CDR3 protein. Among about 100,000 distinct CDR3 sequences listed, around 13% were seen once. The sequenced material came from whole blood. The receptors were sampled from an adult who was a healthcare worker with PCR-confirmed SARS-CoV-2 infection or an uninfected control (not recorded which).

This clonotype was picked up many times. CDR3 sequence reads: CASSYKFRSSYEQYF. The CDR3 bases are TGTGCCAGCAGCTACAAGTTCCGGAGCTCCTACGAGCAGTACTTC. V and J are TRBV6-5 and TRBJ2-7; D gene uncertain. CDR3 length: 15 amino acids. Germline CDR1 is MNHEY and CDR2 is SVGAGI. Between the trimmed V and J ends, which lost 6 bases and 0 bases, there was a span of 15 bases.

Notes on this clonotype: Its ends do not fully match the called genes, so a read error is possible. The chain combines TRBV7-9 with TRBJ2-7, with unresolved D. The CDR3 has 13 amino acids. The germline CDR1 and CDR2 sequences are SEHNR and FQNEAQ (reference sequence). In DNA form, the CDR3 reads TGTGCCAGCAGCTTCGCGGCCAACTACGCGCAGTACTTC. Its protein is CASSFAANYAQYF.

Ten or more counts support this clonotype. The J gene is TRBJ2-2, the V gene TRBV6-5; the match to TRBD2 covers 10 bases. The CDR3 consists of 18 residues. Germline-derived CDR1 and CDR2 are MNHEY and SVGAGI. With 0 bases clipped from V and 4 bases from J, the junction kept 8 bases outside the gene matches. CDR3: CASSYSPGAGGLTGELFF. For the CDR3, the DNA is TGTGCCAGCAGTTACTCGCCGGGAGCGGGGGGGCTCACCGGGGAGCTGTTTTTT.

The CDR3 sequence: CASRGGQGDYEQYF. CDR3 nucleotides: TGTGCCAGCAGGGGCGGACAGGGGGACTACGAGCAGTACTTC. The V gene is TRBV28, the J gene TRBJ2-7; the match to TRBD1 covers 10 bases. Per germline, CDR1 MDHEN and CDR2 SYDVKM. The J segment lost 3 bases and the V segment lost 6 bases, leaving 5 bases of the junction unmatched. This CDR3 spans 14 amino acids.

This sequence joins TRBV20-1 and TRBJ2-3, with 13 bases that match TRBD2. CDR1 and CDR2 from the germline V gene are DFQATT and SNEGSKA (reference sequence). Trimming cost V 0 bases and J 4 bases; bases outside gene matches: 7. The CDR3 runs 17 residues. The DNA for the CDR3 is TGCAGTGCTAGAGACCCAGGGACTAGCGGGGACCCAGATACGCAGTATTTT. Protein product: CSARDPGTSGDPDTQYF.

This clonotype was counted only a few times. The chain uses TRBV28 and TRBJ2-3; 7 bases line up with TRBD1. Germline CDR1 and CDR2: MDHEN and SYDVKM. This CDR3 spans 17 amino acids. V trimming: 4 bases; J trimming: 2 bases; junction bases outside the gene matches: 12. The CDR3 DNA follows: TGTGCCAGCAGTTCCAGAACAGGGGCCCGGTCCACAGATACGCAGTATTTT. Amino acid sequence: CASSSRTGARSTDTQYF.

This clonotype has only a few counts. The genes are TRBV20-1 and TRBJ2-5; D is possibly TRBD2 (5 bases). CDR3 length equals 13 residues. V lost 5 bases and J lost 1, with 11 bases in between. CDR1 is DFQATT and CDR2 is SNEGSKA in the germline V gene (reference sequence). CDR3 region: CSAPRLPQETQYF. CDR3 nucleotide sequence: TGCAGTGCTCCTAGACTACCCCAAGAGACCCAGTACTTC.

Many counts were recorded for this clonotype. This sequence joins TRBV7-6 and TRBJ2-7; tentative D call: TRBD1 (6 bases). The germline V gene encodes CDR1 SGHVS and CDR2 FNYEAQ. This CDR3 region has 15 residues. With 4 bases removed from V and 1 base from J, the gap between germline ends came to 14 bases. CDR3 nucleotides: TGTGCCAGCAGCTGGGGCACAGGGAAATCCTACGAGCAGTACTTC. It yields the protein CASSWGTGKSYEQYF.

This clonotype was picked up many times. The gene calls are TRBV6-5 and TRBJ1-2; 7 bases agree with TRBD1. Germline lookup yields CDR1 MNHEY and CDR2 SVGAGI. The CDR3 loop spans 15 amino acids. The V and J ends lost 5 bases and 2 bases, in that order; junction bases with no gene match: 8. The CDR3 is CASSPQGQKNYGYTF. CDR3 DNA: TGTGCCAGCAGTCCTCAGGGACAGAAAAACTATGGCTACACCTTC.

CDR3 amino acids: CASSWVRGPAYEQYF. Here the CDR3 DNA reads TGTGCCAGCAGCTGGGTTCGAGGACCGGCCTACGAGCAGTACTTC. The chain is built from TRBV27 and TRBJ2-7, with unresolved D. Germline V gene data show CDR1 as MNHEY and CDR2 as SMNVEV (reference sequence). V lost 6 bases, J lost 2 bases, and 17 bases lay in between. The length of the CDR3 is 15 residues.

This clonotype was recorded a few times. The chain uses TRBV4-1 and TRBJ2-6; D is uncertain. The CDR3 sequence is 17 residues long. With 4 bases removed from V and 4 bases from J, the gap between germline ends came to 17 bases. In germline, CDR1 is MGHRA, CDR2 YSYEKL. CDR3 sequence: CASSLVAERSGANVLTF. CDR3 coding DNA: TGCGCCAGCAGCCTTGTCGCGGAGAGGTCCGGGGCCAACGTCCTGACTTTC.

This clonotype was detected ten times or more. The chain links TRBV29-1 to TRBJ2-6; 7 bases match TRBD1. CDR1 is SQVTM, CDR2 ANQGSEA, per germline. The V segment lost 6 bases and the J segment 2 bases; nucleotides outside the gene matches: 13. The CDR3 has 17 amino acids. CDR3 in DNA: TGCAGCGTGCGAGTAGGGACAGCCTACACTGGGGCCAACGTCCTGACTTTC. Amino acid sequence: CSVRVGTAYTGANVLTF.

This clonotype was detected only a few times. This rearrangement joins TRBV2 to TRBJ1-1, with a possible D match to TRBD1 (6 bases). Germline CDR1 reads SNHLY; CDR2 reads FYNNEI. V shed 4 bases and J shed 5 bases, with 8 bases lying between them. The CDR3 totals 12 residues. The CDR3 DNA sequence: TGTGCCAGCAGTGGGAGGGGGACTGAAGCTTTCTTT. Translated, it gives CASSGRGTEAFF.

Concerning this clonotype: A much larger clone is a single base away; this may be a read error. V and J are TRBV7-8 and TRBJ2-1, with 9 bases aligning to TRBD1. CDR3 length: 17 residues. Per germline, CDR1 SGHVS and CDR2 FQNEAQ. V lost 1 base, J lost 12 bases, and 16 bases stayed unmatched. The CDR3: CASSLGTGGVLRRGQFF. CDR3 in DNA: TGTGCCAGCAGCTTAGGAACAGGGGGCGTACTTCGGCGTGGGCAGTTCTTC.

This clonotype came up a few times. The CDR3 coding sequence is TGTGCCAGCAGCCAGACCGGGACAAAGGGCTCCTACGAGCAGTACTTC. Translated: CASSQTGTKGSYEQYF. The V call is TRBV11-2, the J call TRBJ2-7; perhaps TRBD1 as D (6 bases). The CDR3 loop spans 16 amino acids. Germline V gene lookup returns CDR1 SGHAT and CDR2 FQNNGV. V lost 5 bases, J lost 0 bases, and 17 bases lay in between.

In nucleotides, the CDR3 is TGTGCCAGCAGCCCCCCTACAGATTGGGGTAGGAGCAATCAGCCCCAGCATTTT. Translating it yields CASSPPTDWGRSNQPQHF. V usage is TRBV6-6 and J usage is TRBJ1-5; D not certain. V was trimmed by 6 bases and J by 1 base, leaving 22 bases between them. The V gene's germline CDR1 is MNHNY and CDR2 SVGAGI (reference sequence). The length of the CDR3 is 18 residues.

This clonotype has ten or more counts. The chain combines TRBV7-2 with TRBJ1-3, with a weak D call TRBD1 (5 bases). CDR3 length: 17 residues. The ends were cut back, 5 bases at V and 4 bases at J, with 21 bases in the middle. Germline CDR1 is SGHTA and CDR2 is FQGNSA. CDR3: CASSPLGQHPRGNTIYF. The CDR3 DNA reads TGTGCCAGCAGCCCCCTGGGGCAGCACCCGCGGGGAAACACCATATATTTT.

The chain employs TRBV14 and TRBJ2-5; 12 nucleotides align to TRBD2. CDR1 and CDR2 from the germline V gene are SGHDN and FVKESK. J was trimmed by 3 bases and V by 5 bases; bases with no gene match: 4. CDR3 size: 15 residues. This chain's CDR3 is CASSYRLAGEETQYF. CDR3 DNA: TGTGCCAGCAGCTACAGACTAGCGGGGGAAGAGACCCAGTACTTC.

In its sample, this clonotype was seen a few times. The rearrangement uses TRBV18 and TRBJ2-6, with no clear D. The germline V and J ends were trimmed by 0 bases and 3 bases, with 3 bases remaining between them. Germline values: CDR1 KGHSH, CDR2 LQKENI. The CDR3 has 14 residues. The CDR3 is CASSPPYGANVLTF. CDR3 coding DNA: TGTGCCAGCTCACCACCGTATGGGGCCAACGTCCTGACTTTC.

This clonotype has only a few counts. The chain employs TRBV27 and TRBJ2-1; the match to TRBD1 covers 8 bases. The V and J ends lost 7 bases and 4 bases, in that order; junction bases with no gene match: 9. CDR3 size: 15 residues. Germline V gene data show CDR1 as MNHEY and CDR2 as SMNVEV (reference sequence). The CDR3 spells CASTDRGRAYNEQFF. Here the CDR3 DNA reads TGTGCCAGCACCGACAGGGGCCGCGCTTACAATGAGCAGTTCTTC.

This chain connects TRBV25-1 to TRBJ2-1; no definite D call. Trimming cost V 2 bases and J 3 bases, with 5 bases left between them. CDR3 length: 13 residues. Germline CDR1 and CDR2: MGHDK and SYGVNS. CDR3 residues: CASSEGDYNEQFF. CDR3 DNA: TGTGCCAGCAGTGAAGGCGACTACAATGAGCAGTTCTTC.

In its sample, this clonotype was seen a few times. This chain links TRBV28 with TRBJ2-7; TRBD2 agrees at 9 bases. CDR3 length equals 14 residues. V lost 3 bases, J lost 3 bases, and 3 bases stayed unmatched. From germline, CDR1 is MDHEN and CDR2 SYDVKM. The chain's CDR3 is CASSLVAGVYEQYF. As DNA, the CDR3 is TGTGCCAGCAGTTTGGTAGCGGGGGTCTACGAGCAGTACTTC.

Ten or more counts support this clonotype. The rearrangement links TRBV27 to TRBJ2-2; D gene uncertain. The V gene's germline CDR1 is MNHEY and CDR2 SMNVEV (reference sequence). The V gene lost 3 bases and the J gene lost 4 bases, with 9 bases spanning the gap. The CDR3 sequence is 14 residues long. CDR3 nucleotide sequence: TGTGCCAGCAGTTTTGGGGAAGGCACCGGGGAGCTGTTTTTT. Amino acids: CASSFGEGTGELFF.

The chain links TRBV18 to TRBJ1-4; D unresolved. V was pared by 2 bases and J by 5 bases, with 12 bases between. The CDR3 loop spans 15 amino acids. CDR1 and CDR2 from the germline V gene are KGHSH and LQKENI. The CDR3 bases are TGTGCCAGCTCACCAGCGGCAGAGGTGAATGAAAAACTGTTTTTT. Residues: CASSPAAEVNEKLFF.

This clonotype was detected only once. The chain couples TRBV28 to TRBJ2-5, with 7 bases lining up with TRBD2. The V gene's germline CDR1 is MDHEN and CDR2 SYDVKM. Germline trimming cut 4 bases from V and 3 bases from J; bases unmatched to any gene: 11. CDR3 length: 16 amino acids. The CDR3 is CASSSWPGGTEETQYF. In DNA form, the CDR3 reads TGTGCCAGCAGTTCTTGGCCGGGGGGAACAGAAGAGACCCAGTACTTC.

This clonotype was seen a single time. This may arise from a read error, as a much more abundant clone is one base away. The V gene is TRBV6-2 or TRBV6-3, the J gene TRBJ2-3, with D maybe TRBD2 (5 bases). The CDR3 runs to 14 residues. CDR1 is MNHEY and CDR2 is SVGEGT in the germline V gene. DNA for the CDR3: TGTGCCGGCAGTTACTCGGGGAATACAGATACGCAGTATTTT. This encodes CAGSYSGNTDTQYF.

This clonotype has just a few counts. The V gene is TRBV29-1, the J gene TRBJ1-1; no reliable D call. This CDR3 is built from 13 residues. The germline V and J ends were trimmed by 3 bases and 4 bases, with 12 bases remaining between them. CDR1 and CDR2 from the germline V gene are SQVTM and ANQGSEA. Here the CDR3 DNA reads TGCAGCGTTGAGGAACGCCGGGGCACTGAAGCTTTCTTT. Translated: CSVEERRGTEAFF.

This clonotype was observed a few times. CDR3 sequence (DNA): TGTGCCACCCGTAATGGCGGACCGAGGAACATTCAGTACTTC. Amino acids: CATRNGGPRNIQYF. V is TRBV6-6 and J is TRBJ2-4; D is ambiguous. Germline V gene data show CDR1 as MNHNY and CDR2 as SVGAGI (reference sequence). The CDR3 length is 14 residues. The V and J ends lost 10 bases and 7 bases respectively, with 20 bases between them.

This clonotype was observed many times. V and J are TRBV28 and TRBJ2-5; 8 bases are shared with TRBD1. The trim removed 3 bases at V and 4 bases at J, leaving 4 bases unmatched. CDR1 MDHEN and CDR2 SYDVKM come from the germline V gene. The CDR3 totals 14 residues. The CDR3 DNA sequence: TGTGCCAGCAGTTTGGTTACAGGGGGAGAGACCCAGTACTTC. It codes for CASSLVTGGETQYF.

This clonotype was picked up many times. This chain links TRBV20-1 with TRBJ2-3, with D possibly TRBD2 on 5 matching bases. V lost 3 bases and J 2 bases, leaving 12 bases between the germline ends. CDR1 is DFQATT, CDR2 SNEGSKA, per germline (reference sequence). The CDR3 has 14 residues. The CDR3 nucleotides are TGCAGTGCTAGGAGACGGGGTTACACAGATACGCAGTATTTT. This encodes CSARRRGYTDTQYF.

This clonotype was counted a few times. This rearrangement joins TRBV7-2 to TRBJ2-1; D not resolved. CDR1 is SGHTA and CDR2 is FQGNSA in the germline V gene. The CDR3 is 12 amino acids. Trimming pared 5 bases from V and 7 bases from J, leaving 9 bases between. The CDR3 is CASSLIRNEQFF. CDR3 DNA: TGTGCCAGCAGCCTAATTAGAAATGAGCAGTTCTTC. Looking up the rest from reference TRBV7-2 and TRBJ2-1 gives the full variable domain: GAGVSQSPSNKVTEKGKDVELRCDPISGHTALYWYRQSLGQGLEFLIYFQGNSAPDKSGLPSDRFSAERTGGSVSTLTIQRTQQEDSAVYLCASSLIRNEQFFGPGTRLTVL.